The 2 T cell receptor beta chains reported below all come from one sample, sequenced in a study of cytomegalovirus exposure and HLA in healthy donors. Primers: 60 Vbeta forward and 13 Jbeta reverse. This table comes from immunoSEQ multiplex PCR, and its TCRdb copy is limited to in-frame clones, with some not included. The sample lists some 160,000 clones, just under 80% occurring once. The sample taken for sequencing was PBMCs. These receptors were taken from a woman in her thirties or forties in good health and CMV-seropositive.

This chain links TRBV6-5 with TRBJ1-1, with D tentatively TRBD1 (6 bases). CDR1 is MNHEY, CDR2 SVGAGI, per germline. The ends were cut back, 2 bases at V and 8 bases at J, with 6 bases in the middle. CDR3 length: 11 residues. The chain's CDR3 is CASSYGTEAFF. The CDR3 region has the DNA TGTGCCAGCAGTTACGGGACAGAAGCTTTCTTT.

This sequence joins TRBV30 and TRBJ2-2; 9 nucleotides align to TRBD1. The CDR3 spans 15 residues. V lost 2 bases and J lost 3; bases outside the gene matches: 4. Germline-derived CDR1 and CDR2 are GTSNPN and SVGIG (reference sequence). CDR3 in DNA: TGTGCCTGGAGTTGGGACAGGGCCGACACCGGGGAGCTGTTTTTT. This codes for CAWSWDRADTGELFF.